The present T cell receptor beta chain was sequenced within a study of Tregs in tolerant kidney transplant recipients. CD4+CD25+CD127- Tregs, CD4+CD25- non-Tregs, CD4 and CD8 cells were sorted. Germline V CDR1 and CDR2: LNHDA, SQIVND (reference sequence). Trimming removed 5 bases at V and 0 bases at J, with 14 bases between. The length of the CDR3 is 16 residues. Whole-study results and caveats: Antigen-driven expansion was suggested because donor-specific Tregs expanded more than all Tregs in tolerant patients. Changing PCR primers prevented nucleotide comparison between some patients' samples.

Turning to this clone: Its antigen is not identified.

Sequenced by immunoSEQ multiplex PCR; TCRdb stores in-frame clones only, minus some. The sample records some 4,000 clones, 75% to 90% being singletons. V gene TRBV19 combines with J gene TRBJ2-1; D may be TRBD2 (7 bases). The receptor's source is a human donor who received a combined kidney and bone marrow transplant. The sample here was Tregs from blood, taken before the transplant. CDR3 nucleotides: TGTGCCAGTAGTTCTTGGCGGGGGCTCTCCTACAATGAGCAGTTCTTC. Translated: CASSSWRGLSYNEQFF.